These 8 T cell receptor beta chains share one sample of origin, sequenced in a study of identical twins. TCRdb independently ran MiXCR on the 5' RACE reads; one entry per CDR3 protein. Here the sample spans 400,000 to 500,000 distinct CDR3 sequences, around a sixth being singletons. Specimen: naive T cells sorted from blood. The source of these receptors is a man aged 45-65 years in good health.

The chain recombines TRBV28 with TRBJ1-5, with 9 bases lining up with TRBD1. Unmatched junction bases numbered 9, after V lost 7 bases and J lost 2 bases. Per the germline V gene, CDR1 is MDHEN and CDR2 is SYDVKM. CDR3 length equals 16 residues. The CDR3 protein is CASNPDRGVGNQPQHF. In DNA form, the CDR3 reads TGTGCCAGCAACCCAGACAGGGGGGTAGGCAATCAGCCCCAGCATTTT. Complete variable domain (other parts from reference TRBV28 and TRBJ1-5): DVKVTQSSRYLVKRTGEKVFLECVQDMDHENMFWYRQDPGLGLRLIYFSYDVKMKEKGDIPEGYSVSREKKERFSLILESASTNQTSMYLCASNPDRGVGNQPQHFGDGTRLSIL.

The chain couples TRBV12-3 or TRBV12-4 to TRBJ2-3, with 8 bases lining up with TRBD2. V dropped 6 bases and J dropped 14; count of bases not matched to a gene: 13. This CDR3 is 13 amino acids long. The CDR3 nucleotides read TGTGCCAGCAGCCTCCGGGGGACTAGTACCCTGTATTTT. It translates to CASSLRGTSTLYF.

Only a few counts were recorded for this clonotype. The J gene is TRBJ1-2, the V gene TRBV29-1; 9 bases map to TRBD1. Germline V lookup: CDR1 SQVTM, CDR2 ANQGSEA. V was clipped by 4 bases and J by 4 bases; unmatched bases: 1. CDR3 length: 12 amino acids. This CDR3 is CSVAQGAYGYTF. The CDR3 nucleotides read TGCAGCGTTGCACAGGGGGCCTATGGCTACACCTTC.

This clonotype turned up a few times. CDR3 in amino acids: CASSLEGASGRATEQYF. DNA of the CDR3: TGTGCCAGCAGCTTAGAAGGAGCGAGCGGGAGGGCCACCGAGCAGTACTTC. This chain connects TRBV7-9 to TRBJ2-7; 10 bases align to TRBD2. Germline assignment: CDR1 SEHNR and CDR2 FQNEAQ (reference sequence). V shed 1 base, J shed 6 bases, and the junction held 12 bases outside the gene matches. The CDR3 runs 17 residues.

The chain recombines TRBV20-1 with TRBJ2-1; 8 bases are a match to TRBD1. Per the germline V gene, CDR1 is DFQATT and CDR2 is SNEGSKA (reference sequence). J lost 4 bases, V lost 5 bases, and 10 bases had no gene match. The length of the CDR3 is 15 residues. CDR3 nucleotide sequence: TGCAGTGCTCCCCTCTTGACAGGGGTGTACAATGAGCAGTTCTTC. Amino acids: CSAPLLTGVYNEQFF.

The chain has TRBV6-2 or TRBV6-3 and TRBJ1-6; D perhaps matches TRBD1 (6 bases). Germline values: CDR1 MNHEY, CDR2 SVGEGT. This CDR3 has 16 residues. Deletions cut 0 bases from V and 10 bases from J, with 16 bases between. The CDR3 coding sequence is TGTGCCAGCAGTTACTCCCCAGGGGTGAAGGAATCACCCCTCCACTTT. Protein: CASSYSPGVKESPLHF.

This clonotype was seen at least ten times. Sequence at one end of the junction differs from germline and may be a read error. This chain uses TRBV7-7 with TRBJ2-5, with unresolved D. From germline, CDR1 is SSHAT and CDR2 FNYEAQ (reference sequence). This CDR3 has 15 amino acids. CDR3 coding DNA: TGTGCTAGCAGCTCTCAAACGGGCCGCCAAGAGACCCAGTACTTC. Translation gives CASSSQTGRQETQYF. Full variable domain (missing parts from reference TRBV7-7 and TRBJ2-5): GAGVSQSPRYKVTKRGQDVTLRCDPISSHATLYWYQQALGQGPEFLTYFNYEAQPDKSGLPSDRFSAERPEGSISTLTIQRTEQRDSAMYRCASSSQTGRQETQYFGPGTRLLVL.

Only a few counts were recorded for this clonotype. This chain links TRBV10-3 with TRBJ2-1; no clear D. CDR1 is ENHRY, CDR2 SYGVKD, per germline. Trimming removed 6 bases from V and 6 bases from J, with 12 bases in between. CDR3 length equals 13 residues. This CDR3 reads CAISQSIRNEQFF. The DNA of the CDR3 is TGTGCCATCAGCCAATCCATTCGCAATGAGCAGTTCTTC.